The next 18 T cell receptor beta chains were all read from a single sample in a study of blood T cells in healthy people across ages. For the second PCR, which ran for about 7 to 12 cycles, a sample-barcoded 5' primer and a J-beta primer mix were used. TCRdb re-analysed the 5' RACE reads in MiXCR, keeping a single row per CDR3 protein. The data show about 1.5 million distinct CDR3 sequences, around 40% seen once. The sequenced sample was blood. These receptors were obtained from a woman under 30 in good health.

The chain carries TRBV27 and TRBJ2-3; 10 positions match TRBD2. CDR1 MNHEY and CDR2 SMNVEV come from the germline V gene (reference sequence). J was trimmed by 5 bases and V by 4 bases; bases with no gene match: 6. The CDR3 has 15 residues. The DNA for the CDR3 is TGTGCCAGCAGTTGGCTAGCGGGAGAGGTAGATACGCAGTATTTT. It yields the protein CASSWLAGEVDTQYF.

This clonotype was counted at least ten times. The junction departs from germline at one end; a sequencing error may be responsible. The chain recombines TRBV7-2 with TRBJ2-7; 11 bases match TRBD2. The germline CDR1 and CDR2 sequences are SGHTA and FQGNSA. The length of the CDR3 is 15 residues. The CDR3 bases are TGTGCCAGCAGTTTAGCGGGGGGGAGCTCCTACGAGCAGTACTTC. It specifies CASSLAGGSSYEQYF.

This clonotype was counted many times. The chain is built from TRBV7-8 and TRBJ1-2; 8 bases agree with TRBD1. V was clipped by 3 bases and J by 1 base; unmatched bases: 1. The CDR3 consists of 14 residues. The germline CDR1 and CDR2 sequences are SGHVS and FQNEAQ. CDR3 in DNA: TGTGCCAGCAGCTTGGACAGGGTTAACTATGGCTACACCTTC. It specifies CASSLDRVNYGYTF.

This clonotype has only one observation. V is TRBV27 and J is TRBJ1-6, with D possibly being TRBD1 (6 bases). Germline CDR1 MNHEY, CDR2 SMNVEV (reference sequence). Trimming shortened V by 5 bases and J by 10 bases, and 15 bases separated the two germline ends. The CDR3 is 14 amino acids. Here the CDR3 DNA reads TGTGCCAGCAGTCACCGGACAGAACGGTCACCCCTCCACTTT. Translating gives CASSHRTERSPLHF.

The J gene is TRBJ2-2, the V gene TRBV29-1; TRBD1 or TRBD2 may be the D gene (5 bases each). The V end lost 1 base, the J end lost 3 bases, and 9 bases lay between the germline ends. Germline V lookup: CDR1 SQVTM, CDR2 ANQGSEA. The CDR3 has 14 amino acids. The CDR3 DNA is TGCAGCGTTGAAGGTGGGACGGACACCGGGGAGCTGTTTTTT. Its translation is CSVEGGTDTGELFF.

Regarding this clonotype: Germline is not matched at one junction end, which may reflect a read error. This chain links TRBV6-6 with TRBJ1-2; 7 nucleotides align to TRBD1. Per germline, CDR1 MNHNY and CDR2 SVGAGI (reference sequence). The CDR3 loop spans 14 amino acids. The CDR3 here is CTSRHGGGNYGYTF. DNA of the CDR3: TGTACCAGCAGACACGGAGGGGGCAACTATGGCTACACCTTC.

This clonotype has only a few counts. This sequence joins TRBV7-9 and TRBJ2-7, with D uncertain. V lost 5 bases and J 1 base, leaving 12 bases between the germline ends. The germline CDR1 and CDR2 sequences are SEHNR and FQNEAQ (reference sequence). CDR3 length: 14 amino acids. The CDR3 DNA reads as TGTGCCAGCAGCGGGCCGGCCGCTTCCTACGAGCAGTACTTC. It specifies CASSGPAASYEQYF.

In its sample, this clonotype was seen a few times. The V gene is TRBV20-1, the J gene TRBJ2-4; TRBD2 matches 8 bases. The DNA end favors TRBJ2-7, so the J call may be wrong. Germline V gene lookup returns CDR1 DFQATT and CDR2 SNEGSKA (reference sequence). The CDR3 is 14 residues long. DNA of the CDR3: TGCAGTGCATCGACGGGACTAGTGCGATACGAGCAGTACTTC. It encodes CSASTGLVRYEQYF.

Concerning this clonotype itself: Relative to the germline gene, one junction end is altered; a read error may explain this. The CDR3 loop reads CASSRGGPGQETKYF. The CDR3 coding sequence is TGCGCCAGCAGCCGGGGGGGGCCGGGCCAGGAGACCAAGTACTTC. This chain uses TRBV5-1 with TRBJ2-5; 8 nucleotides agree with TRBD2. The CDR3 has 15 amino acids. CDR1 SGHRS and CDR2 YFSETQ come from the germline V gene.

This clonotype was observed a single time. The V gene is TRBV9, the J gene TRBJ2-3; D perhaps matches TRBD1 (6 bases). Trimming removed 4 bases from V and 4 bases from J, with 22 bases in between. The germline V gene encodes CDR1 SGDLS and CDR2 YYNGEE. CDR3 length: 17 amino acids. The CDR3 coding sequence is TGTGCCAGCAGCCCCCGAGCGGCAGGGGTGAGGGCAGATACGCAGTATTTT. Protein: CASSPRAAGVRADTQYF.

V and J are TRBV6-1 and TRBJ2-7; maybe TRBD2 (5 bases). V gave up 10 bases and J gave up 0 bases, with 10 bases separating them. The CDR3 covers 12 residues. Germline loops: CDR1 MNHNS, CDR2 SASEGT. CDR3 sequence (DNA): TGTGCCATCCGGGATTACTCCTACGAGCAGTACTTC. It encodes CAIRDYSYEQYF.

Here the CDR3 reads CASSRTGGAPFYGYTF. CDR3 bases: TGTGCCAGCAGCCGGACAGGGGGAGCACCCTTCTATGGCTACACCTTC. This rearrangement joins TRBV7-2 to TRBJ1-2, with 10 bases fitting TRBD1. The germline V gene encodes CDR1 SGHTA and CDR2 FQGNSA. The CDR3 is 16 residues long. V shed 5 bases and J 4 bases; nucleotides not matched to a gene: 10.

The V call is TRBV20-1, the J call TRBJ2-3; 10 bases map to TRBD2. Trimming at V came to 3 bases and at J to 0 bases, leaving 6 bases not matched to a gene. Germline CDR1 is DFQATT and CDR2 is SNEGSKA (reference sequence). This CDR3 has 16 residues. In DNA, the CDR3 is TGCAGTGCTAGCCCCGGACTAGCGGACAGCACAGATACGCAGTATTTT. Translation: CSASPGLADSTDTQYF.

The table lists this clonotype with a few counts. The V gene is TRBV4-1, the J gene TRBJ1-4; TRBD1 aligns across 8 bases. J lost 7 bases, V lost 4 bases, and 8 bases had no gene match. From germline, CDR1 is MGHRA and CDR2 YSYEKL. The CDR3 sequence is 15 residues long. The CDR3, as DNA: TGCGCCAGCAGCCCCGGCAGGGGGCTTAGTGAAAAACTGTTTTTT. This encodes CASSPGRGLSEKLFF.

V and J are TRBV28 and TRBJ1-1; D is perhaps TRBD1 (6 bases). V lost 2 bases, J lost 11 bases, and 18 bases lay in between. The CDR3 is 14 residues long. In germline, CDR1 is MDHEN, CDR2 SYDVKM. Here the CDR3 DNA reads TGTGCCAGCAGTTTACGGGATAGGGGGGACGACGCTTTCTTT. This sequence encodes CASSLRDRGDDAFF.

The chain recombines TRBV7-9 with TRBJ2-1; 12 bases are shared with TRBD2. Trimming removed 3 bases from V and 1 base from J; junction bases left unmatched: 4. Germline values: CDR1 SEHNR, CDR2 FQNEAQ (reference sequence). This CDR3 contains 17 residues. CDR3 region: CASSFRLAGVSYNEQFF. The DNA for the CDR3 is TGTGCCAGCAGCTTCCGACTAGCGGGGGTTTCCTACAATGAGCAGTTCTTC.

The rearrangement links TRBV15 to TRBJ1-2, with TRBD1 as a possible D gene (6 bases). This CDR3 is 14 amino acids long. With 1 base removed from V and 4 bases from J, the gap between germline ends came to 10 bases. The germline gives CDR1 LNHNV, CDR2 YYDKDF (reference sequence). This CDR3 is CATSRGGGLYGYTF. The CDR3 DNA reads TGTGCCACCAGCAGAGGTGGGGGGCTCTATGGCTACACCTTC.

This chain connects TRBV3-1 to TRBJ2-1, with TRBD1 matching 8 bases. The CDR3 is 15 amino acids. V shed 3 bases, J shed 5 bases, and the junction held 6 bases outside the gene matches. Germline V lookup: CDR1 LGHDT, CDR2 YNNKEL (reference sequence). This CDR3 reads CASSHGQGLNNEQFF. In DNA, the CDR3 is TGTGCCAGCAGCCATGGACAGGGTCTCAACAATGAGCAGTTCTTC.